This passage covers 3 T cell receptor beta chains from one sample sequenced in a study of chemoradiotherapy in HPV16-positive cancers. Here immunoSEQ multiplex PCR was the method, and the copy in TCRdb shows in-frame clones only, minus some. This table holds tens of thousands of clones, approximately 90% found once. The sequences come from blood, collected from a patient who underwent chemoradiotherapy. The receptor source for this set is a human donor with HPV-associated anogenital cancer.

V and J are TRBV5-4 and TRBJ1-1, with D perhaps matching TRBD1 (6 bases). The CDR3 spans 15 residues. The V end lost 0 bases, the J end lost 0 bases, and 9 bases lay between the germline ends. Germline CDR1 is SGHNT and CDR2 is YYREEE (reference sequence). CDR3: CASSLGRGVNTEAFF. The CDR3 DNA reads TGTGCCAGCAGCTTGGGCAGGGGTGTGAACACTGAAGCTTTCTTT.

The rearrangement joins TRBV6-5 to TRBJ2-3; weak D call: TRBD2 (5 bases). This CDR3 contains 14 residues. Germline assignment: CDR1 MNHEY and CDR2 SVGAGI. V was clipped by 4 bases and J by 3 bases, with 11 bases between them. CDR3 nucleotides: TGTGCCAGCAGTTCACGGCCGGGGACAGATACGCAGTATTTT. Translated, it gives CASSSRPGTDTQYF.

The chain employs TRBV27 and TRBJ2-7; 10 positions agree with TRBD2. Per the germline V gene, CDR1 is MNHEY and CDR2 is SMNVEV (reference sequence). The CDR3 contains 16 residues. Trimming removed 4 bases from V and 3 bases from J; junction bases left unmatched: 9. CDR3 sequence: CASSSLSGGPHYEQYF. In DNA, the CDR3 is TGTGCCAGCAGTTCGCTTAGCGGGGGGCCGCACTACGAGCAGTACTTC.